This T cell receptor (beta chain) was identified in a study of T cells in Graves' hyperthyroidism and ophthalmopathy. Study-wide findings and caveats: Ophthalmopathy was identified by the model a median about seven months ahead of onset. The majority of expanded thyroid clonotypes above 0.001 also appeared in blood.

Of note for this clonotype: What it binds is unknown.

J was trimmed by 2 bases and V by 1 base; bases with no gene match: 8. The CDR3 sequence is 16 residues long. The germline gives CDR1 DFQATT, CDR2 SNEGSKA (reference sequence). Clinical symptoms, serum thyroxine and TRAb, thyroid ultrasound and orbital computed tomography were used for the diagnoses. TCR beta CDR3 regions were amplified from RNA. RT-PCR in the first round (using the HTBI primer set) targeted the TCR CDR3. TCRdb used MiXCR to reprocess the multiplex PCR reads, holding one entry per CDR3 protein. The sample lists nearly 600,000 distinct CDR3 sequences; approximately 14% were seen once. The sequence derives from a woman between 18 and 29 years old with Graves' ophthalmopathy. The sample taken for sequencing was blood. The chain carries TRBV20-1 and TRBJ2-7, with 10 nucleotides matching TRBD1. CDR3 residues: CSARARDRGPTYEQYF. CDR3 coding DNA: TGCAGTGCTAGAGCCCGGGACAGGGGCCCAACCTACGAGCAGTACTTC.